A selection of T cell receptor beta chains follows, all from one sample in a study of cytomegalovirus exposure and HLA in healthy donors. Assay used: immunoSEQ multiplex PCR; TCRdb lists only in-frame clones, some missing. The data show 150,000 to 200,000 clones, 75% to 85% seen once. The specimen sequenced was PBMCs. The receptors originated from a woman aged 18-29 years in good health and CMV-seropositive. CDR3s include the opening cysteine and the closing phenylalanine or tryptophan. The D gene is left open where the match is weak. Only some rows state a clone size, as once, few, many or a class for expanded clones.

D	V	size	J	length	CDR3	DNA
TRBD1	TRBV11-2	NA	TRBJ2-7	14	CASRLRDRVYEQYF	TGTGCCAGCAGATTGCGGGACAGGGTATACGAGCAGTACTTC
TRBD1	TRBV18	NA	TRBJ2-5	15	CASSPTEDRGETQYF	TGTGCCAGCTCACCAACAGAGGACAGGGGGGAGACCCAGTACTTC
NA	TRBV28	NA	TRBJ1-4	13	CASSFVSGEKLFF	TGTGCCAGCAGTTTTGTGTCCGGTGAAAAACTGTTTTTT
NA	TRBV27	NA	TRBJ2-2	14	CASSLRQDTGELFF	TGTGCCAGCAGTCTCCGACAGGACACCGGGGAGCTGTTTTTT
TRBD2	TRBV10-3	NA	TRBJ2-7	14	CAIRSGTNAYEQYF	TGTGCCATCAGAAGCGGGACTAACGCCTACGAGCAGTACTTC
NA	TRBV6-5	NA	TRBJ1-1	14	CASSYSARDTEAFF	TGTGCCAGCAGTTACTCGGCCCGGGACACTGAAGCTTTCTTT
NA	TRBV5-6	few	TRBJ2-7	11	CASSLNNEQYF	TGTGCCAGCAGCTTGAATAACGAGCAGTACTTC
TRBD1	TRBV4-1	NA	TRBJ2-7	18	CASSQEDIRDRVKLEQYF	TGCGCCAGCAGCCAAGAAGACATCCGGGACAGGGTAAAGCTCGAGCAGTACTTC
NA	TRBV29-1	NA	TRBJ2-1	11	CSVARGNEQFF	TGCAGCGTTGCCAGGGGTAATGAGCAGTTCTTC
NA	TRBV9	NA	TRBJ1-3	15	CASSGESGVGNTIYF	TGTGCCAGCAGCGGAGAGTCGGGGGTAGGAAACACCATATATTTT
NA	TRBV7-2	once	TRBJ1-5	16	CASSLVFQGITQPQHF	TGTGCCAGCAGCTTAGTTTTTCAGGGCATTACTCAGCCCCAGCATTTT
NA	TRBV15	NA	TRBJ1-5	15	CATSRATGPPQPQHF	TGTGCCACCAGCAGAGCCACAGGGCCCCCTCAGCCCCAGCATTTT
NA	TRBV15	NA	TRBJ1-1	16	CATSGESGYRNTEAFF	TGTGCCACCAGCGGAGAATCAGGGTATAGGAACACTGAAGCTTTCTTT
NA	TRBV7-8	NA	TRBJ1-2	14	CASSPRRGDYGYTF	TGTGCCAGCAGCCCCCGACGGGGGGACTATGGCTACACCTTC
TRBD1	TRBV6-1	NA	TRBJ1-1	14	CASITGGGWTEAFF	TGTGCCAGCATCACAGGGGGAGGGTGGACTGAAGCTTTCTTT
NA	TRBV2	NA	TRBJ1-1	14	CASSPEYRVTEAFF	TGTGCCAGCAGTCCGGAATACAGGGTGACTGAAGCTTTCTTT
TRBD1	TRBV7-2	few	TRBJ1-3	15	CASSWYRGYGNTIYF	TGTGCCAGCAGCTGGTACAGGGGGTATGGAAACACCATATATTTT
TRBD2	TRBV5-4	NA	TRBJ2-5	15	CASSLGWGGSETQYF	TGTGCCAGCAGCTTGGGTTGGGGGGGGTCAGAGACCCAGTACTTC
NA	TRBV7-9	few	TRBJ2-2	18	CASSFFSLREANTGELFF	TGTGCCAGCAGCTTTTTCTCTCTTAGAGAAGCTAACACCGGGGAGCTGTTTTTT
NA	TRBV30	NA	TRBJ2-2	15	CAWKRGQARGGELFF	TGTGCCTGGAAAAGAGGACAGGCCCGGGGGGGGGAGCTGTTTTTT
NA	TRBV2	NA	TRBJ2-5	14	CASSENRVTETQYF	TGTGCCAGCAGTGAAAACAGAGTAACGGAGACCCAGTACTTC
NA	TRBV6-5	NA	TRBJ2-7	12	CASSKDGFEQYF	TGTGCCAGCAGCAAAGATGGCTTCGAGCAGTACTTC
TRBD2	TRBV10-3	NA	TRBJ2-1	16	CAISESGSGGGNEQFF	TGTGCCATCAGTGAGTCGGGTAGCGGGGGAGGCAATGAGCAGTTCTTC
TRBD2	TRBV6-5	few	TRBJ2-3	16	CASSSLAGIRADTQYF	TGTGCCAGCAGTTCCCTAGCGGGGATACGGGCAGATACGCAGTATTTT
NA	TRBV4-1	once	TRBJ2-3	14	CASSQHPVKSAQYF	TGCGCCAGCAGCCAACACCCGGTCAAGAGCGCGCAGTATTTT
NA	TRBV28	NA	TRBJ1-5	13	CASTADNNQPQHF	TGTGCCAGCACCGCGGACAACAATCAGCCCCAGCATTTT
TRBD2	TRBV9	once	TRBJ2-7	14	CASSVGLASYEQYF	TGTGCCAGCAGCGTAGGACTAGCGAGCTACGAGCAGTACTTC
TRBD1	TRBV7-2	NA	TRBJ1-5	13	CASSSDRGRPQHF	TGTGCCAGCAGCTCCGACAGGGGTCGGCCCCAGCATTTT
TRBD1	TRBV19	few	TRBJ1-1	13	CASRDREGAEAFF	TGTGCCAGTAGGGACAGGGAGGGTGCTGAAGCTTTCTTT
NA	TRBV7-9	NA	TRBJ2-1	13	CASSLEQYNEQFF	TGTGCCAGCAGCTTAGAACAGTACAATGAGCAGTTCTTC
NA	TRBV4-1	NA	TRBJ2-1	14	CASSRGLLDNEQFF	TGCGCCAGCAGCCGTGGACTACTGGACAATGAGCAGTTCTTC
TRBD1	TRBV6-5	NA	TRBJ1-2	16	CASSYLYQTGNYGYTF	TGTGCCAGCAGTTACCTTTACCAGACAGGGAACTATGGCTACACCTTC
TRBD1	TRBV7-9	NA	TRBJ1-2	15	CASSPMDTGGHGYTF	TGTGCCAGCAGCCCTATGGATACAGGGGGCCATGGCTACACCTTC
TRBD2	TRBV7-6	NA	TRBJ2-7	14	CASGPGLAGYEQYF	TGTGCCAGCGGGCCGGGACTAGCGGGCTACGAGCAGTACTTC
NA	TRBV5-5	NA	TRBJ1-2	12	CASTNSMGGYTF	TGTGCCAGCACCAATTCGATGGGCGGCTACACCTTC
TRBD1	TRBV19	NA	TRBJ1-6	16	CASSITRDSSNSPLHF	TGTGCCAGTAGTATAACGCGGGACAGTTCAAATTCACCCCTCCACTTT
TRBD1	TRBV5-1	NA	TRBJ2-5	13	CASSWTGAETQYF	TGCGCCAGCAGCTGGACAGGGGCAGAGACCCAGTACTTC
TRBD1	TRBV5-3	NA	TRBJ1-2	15	CARSYTGAANYGYTF	TGTGCCAGAAGCTATACAGGGGCGGCTAACTATGGCTACACCTTC
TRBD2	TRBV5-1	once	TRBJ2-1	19	CASSPTPVLAGGRLYEQFF	TGCGCCAGCAGCCCGACTCCGGTACTAGCGGGGGGGCGTTTGTATGAGCAGTTCTTC
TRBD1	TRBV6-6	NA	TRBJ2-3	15	CASSYRDRGEYTQYF	TGTGCCAGCAGTTACCGGGACAGGGGTGAATATACGCAGTATTTT
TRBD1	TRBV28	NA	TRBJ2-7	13	CASSPGQGYEQYF	TGTGCCAGCAGCCCGGGACAGGGGTACGAGCAGTACTTC
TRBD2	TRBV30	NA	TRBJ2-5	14	CACEPRGLGETQYF	TGTGCCTGTGAGCCGCGGGGACTAGGAGAGACCCAGTACTTC
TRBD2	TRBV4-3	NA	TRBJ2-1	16	CASSQDGRGGRNEQFF	TGCGCCAGCAGCCAAGACGGGCGGGGGGGCCGTAATGAGCAGTTCTTC
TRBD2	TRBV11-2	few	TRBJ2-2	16	CASSLVSGGNTGELFF	TGTGCCAGCAGCTTAGTGAGCGGGGGGAACACCGGGGAGCTGTTTTTT
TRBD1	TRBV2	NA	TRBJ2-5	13	CASQDRAMETQYF	TGTGCCTCCCAGGACAGGGCAATGGAGACCCAGTACTTC
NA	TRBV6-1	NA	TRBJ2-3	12	CASRDNTDTQYF	TGTGCCAGCAGGGACAACACAGATACGCAGTATTTT
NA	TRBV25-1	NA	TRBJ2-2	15	CASSAGGTNTGELFF	TGTGCCAGCAGTGCTGGGGGCACGAACACCGGGGAGCTGTTTTTT
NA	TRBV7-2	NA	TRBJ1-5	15	CASSSQGGRGEPQHF	TGTGCCAGCAGTTCTCAGGGAGGGAGGGGCGAACCCCAGCATTTT
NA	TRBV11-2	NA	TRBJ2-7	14	CASSFNPVSYEQYF	TGTGCCAGCAGCTTTAATCCCGTGAGCTACGAGCAGTACTTC
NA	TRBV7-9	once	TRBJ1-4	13	CASSLQQGEKLFF	TGTGCCAGCAGCTTACAACAGGGTGAAAAACTGTTTTTT
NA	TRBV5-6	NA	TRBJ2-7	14	CASSLRVGAYEQYF	TGTGCCAGCAGCTTGAGGGTAGGGGCCTACGAGCAGTACTTC
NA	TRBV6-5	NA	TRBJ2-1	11	CASSQGREQFF	TGTGCCAGCAGCCAGGGGCGTGAGCAGTTCTTC
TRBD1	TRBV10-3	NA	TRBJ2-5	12	CATKGTGGSQYF	TGTGCCACGAAGGGGACAGGGGGGAGCCAGTACTTC
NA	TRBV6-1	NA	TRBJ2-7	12	CACRRSGYEQYF	TGTGCCTGCCGGCGGAGCGGATACGAGCAGTACTTC
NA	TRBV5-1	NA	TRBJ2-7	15	CASSMGGLPSREQYF	TGCGCCAGCAGCATGGGGGGGCTTCCCTCGAGGGAGCAGTACTTC
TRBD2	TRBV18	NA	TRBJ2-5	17	CASSPPSASGGRETQYF	TGTGCCAGCTCACCACCCTCAGCTAGCGGGGGGAGAGAGACCCAGTACTTC
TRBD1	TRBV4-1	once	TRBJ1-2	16	CASSQPTGTPNYGYTF	TGCGCCAGCAGCCAACCGACAGGGACCCCTAACTATGGCTACACCTTC
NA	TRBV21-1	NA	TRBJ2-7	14	CASSPGQGAYEQYF	TGTGCCAGCTCTCCGGGACAGGGTGCCTACGAGCAGTACTTC